The 32 T cell receptor beta chains given below trace back to one sample, sequenced in a study of blood T cell repertoires in COVID-19. TCRdb keeps only in-frame clones here, not all; method: immunoSEQ multiplex PCR. The sample includes roughly 240,000 clones, around 86% of them seen just once. Sequencing was carried out using peripheral blood. These receptors all stem from a woman aged 25 to 45 who had recovered from COVID-19.

V and J are TRBV30 and TRBJ1-2; the D is unclear. The CDR3 spans 14 residues. With 0 bases removed from V and 1 base from J, the gap between germline ends came to 9 bases. Germline CDR1 and CDR2: GTSNPN and SVGIG (reference sequence). The CDR3 DNA reads as TGTGCCTGGAGTGTCCGGGGAGGTAACTATGGCTACACCTTC. Protein sequence: CAWSVRGGNYGYTF. The whole variable domain, filled in from reference TRBV30 and TRBJ1-2, reads SQTIHQWPATLVQPVGSPLSLECTVEGTSNPNLYWYRQAAGRGLQLLFYSVGIGQISSEVPQNLSASRPQDRQFILSSKKLLLSDSGFYLCAWSVRGGNYGYTFGSGTRLTVV.

The V and J genes are TRBV11-2 and TRBJ2-5, with D perhaps TRBD2 (5 bases). Trimming stripped 5 bases from V and 0 bases from J, with 16 bases between. The CDR3 consists of 16 residues. In germline, CDR1 is SGHAT, CDR2 FQNNGV. This CDR3 is CASSPRVVRYQETQYF. CDR3 bases: TGTGCCAGCAGCCCGAGGGTAGTCAGGTACCAAGAGACCCAGTACTTC.

This clone was seen a single time. The CDR3, as DNA: TGTGCCAGCAGCGTCCGCCGGGACAGGGGAGACACCGGGGAGCTGTTTTTT. As protein: CASSVRRDRGDTGELFF. The V gene is TRBV9, the J gene TRBJ2-2, with TRBD1 matching 10 bases. CDR1 is SGDLS, CDR2 YYNGEE, per germline. The CDR3 has 17 amino acids. The V and J ends lost 2 bases and 3 bases, in that order; junction bases with no gene match: 7.

Note on this clone: Other DNA sequences from this sample encode an identical CDR3 as well. The V and J genes are TRBV4-1 and TRBJ1-1, with D possibly TRBD1 on 5 matching bases. V dropped 2 bases and J dropped 2 bases, with 9 bases sitting between them. The CDR3 consists of 14 residues. Per germline, CDR1 MGHRA and CDR2 YSYEKL. The CDR3 DNA is TGCGCCAGCAGCCAAACAGGTCTTAACACTGAAGCTTTCTTT. Translated, it gives CASSQTGLNTEAFF.

The chain employs TRBV9 and TRBJ1-2, with D hard to call. This CDR3 region has 13 residues. In germline, CDR1 is SGDLS, CDR2 YYNGEE. V was clipped by 0 bases and J by 5 bases, with 8 bases between them. CDR3 sequence (DNA): TGTGCCAGCAGCGTAGTGTCAGGATATGGCTACACCTTC. It is translated as CASSVVSGYGYTF. The full variable domain, its missing parts supplied by reference TRBV9 and TRBJ1-2, is DSGVTQTPKHLITATGQRVTLRCSPRSGDLSVYWYQQSLDQGLQFLIQYYNGEERAKGNILERFSAQQFPDLHSELNLSSLELGDSALYFCASSVVSGYGYTFGSGTRLTVV.

The rearrangement links TRBV13 to TRBJ1-1; no definite D call. Germline V gene data show CDR1 as PRHDT and CDR2 as FYEKMQ (reference sequence). The CDR3 runs to 13 residues. V lost 2 bases and J 11 bases, leaving 15 bases between the germline ends. The CDR3, as DNA: TGTGCCAGCAGCTTACGGGTGTCGGGTTTGGCTTTCTTT. Its protein product is CASSLRVSGLAFF.

This clone was counted once. The chain employs TRBV10-3 and TRBJ1-5, with D possibly TRBD1 on 6 matching bases. V shed 2 bases and J shed 5 bases, with 13 bases lying between them. CDR1 and CDR2 from the germline V gene are ENHRY and SYGVKD. The CDR3 extends over 15 amino acids. The CDR3 nucleotides are TGTGCCATCAGTGAGACTAGACAGGAGGATCAGCCCCAGCATTTT. Its protein product is CAISETRQEDQPQHF.

CDR3 DNA sequence: TGTGCCACCAGCAGAGGAGGGTTCGATGAGCAGTTCTTC. This gives the protein CATSRGGFDEQFF. This sequence joins TRBV15 and TRBJ2-1; weak D call: TRBD2 (5 bases). This CDR3 has 13 amino acids. The V gene lost 1 base and the J gene lost 8 bases, with 9 bases spanning the gap. Germline-derived CDR1 and CDR2 are LNHNV and YYDKDF (reference sequence).

The CDR3 region has the DNA TGCGCCAGCAGCCAAGCAACCGGGGATCGCACAGATACGCAGTATTTT. It specifies CASSQATGDRTDTQYF. The J gene is TRBJ2-3, the V gene TRBV4-3, with D perhaps TRBD2 (5 bases). There are 16 residues in the CDR3. Per the germline V gene, CDR1 is LGHNA and CDR2 is YSLEER. Trimming stripped 1 base from V and 1 base from J, with 12 bases between.

CDR3 sequence: CASSLVGGLNTEAFF. The CDR3 coding sequence is TGTGCCAGCAGCTTAGTAGGGGGCTTGAACACTGAAGCTTTCTTT. V is TRBV7-8 and J is TRBJ1-1, with 7 bases lining up with TRBD1. Germline assignment: CDR1 SGHVS and CDR2 FQNEAQ. Losses at the gene ends were 1 base for V and 0 bases for J; bases not matched to a gene: 2. The CDR3 covers 15 residues.

This clone was counted a few times. The CDR3 sequence is CASRRQANTEAFF. DNA for the CDR3: TGTGCCAGCAGACGGCAGGCCAACACTGAAGCTTTCTTT. The rearrangement joins TRBV7-3 to TRBJ1-1; D not certain. Germline V gene lookup returns CDR1 SGHTA and CDR2 FQGTGA. This CDR3 comprises 13 residues. Deletions cut 6 bases from V and 2 bases from J, with 10 bases between.

The V call is TRBV6-2 or TRBV6-3, the J call TRBJ1-2, with D tentatively TRBD1 (6 bases). The CDR3 sequence is 14 residues long. Germline CDR1 MNHEY, CDR2 SVGEGT. Trimming cost V 5 bases and J 4 bases, with 14 bases left between them. In nucleotides, the CDR3 is TGTGCCAGCAGTGGGGGGGCCGAAGTCTATGGCTACACCTTC. This sequence encodes CASSGGAEVYGYTF.

The chain links TRBV6-5 to TRBJ2-2, with TRBD1 matching over 9 bases. The CDR3 is 12 residues long. Unmatched junction bases numbered 4, after V lost 6 bases and J lost 11 bases. CDR1 is MNHEY, CDR2 SVGAGI, per germline. CDR3 DNA: TGTGCCAGCAGGGGACAGGGAATAGAGCTGTTTTTT. It translates to CASRGQGIELFF.

The rearrangement joins TRBV20-1 to TRBJ2-2; D gene ambiguous. The CDR3 spans 14 residues. V was trimmed by 3 bases and J by 1 base, leaving 9 bases between them. Germline loops: CDR1 DFQATT, CDR2 SNEGSKA (reference sequence). DNA for the CDR3: TGCAGTGCTAGTGGCCTAATGAACACCGGGGAGCTGTTTTTT. It encodes CSASGLMNTGELFF.

The chain joins TRBV20-1 to TRBJ2-1, with 11 bases lining up with TRBD2. Looked up from germline, CDR1 is DFQATT and CDR2 is SNEGSKA (reference sequence). The CDR3 extends over 17 amino acids. Trimming at V came to 7 bases and at J to 3 bases, leaving 14 bases not matched to a gene. The CDR3, as DNA: TGCAGTGTTAGTGGGGTAGCGGGGGGGCGCGGCTACAATGAGCAGTTCTTC. Amino acid sequence: CSVSGVAGGRGYNEQFF.

This chain connects TRBV29-1 to TRBJ2-1; 7 bases are shared with TRBD1. The CDR3 is 11 residues long. V lost 4 bases and J lost 10; bases outside the gene matches: 4. Germline values: CDR1 SQVTM, CDR2 ANQGSEA. CDR3 coding DNA: TGCAGCGTTGCGGCAGGGGGAGAGCAGTTCTTC. It encodes CSVAAGGEQFF.

V is TRBV6-2 or TRBV6-3 and J is TRBJ2-5, with 7 bases lining up with TRBD2. The J segment lost 0 bases and the V segment lost 4 bases, leaving 5 bases of the junction unmatched. CDR1 MNHEY and CDR2 SVGEGT come from the germline V gene. CDR3 length: 15 amino acids. CDR3 sequence: CASSWSAGNQETQYF. The CDR3 DNA follows: TGTGCCAGCAGTTGGTCAGCGGGGAACCAAGAGACCCAGTACTTC.

The J gene is TRBJ2-5, the V gene TRBV6-5, with 11 bases fitting TRBD2. With 7 bases clipped from V and 3 bases from J, the junction kept 4 bases outside the gene matches. Per germline, CDR1 MNHEY and CDR2 SVGAGI. The CDR3 is 14 amino acids. CDR3 sequence reads: CASTQGLAEETQYF. CDR3 coding DNA: TGTGCCAGCACCCAGGGACTAGCGGAAGAGACCCAGTACTTC.

V is TRBV7-9 and J is TRBJ2-7; unclear D gene. This CDR3 is built from 13 residues. Germline CDR1 SEHNR, CDR2 FQNEAQ (reference sequence). Trimming took 4 bases from V and 2 from J, leaving 9 bases between them. The CDR3 bases are TGTGCCAGCAGCTCCCCTGGCCCCTACGAGCAGTACTTC. Protein sequence: CASSSPGPYEQYF.

This clone was picked up a small number of times. CDR3 sequence reads: CASSITGRNQPQHF. DNA of the CDR3: TGTGCCAGTAGTATAACGGGAAGGAATCAGCCCCAGCATTTT. The chain employs TRBV19 and TRBJ1-5; D ambiguous. The CDR3 is made up of 14 amino acids. Germline CDR1 is LNHDA and CDR2 is SQIVND (reference sequence). V lost 2 bases and J 4 bases, leaving 9 bases between the germline ends.

V gene TRBV5-6 combines with J gene TRBJ2-5; TRBD2 agrees at 8 bases. Trimming at V came to 0 bases and at J to 6 bases, leaving 7 bases not matched to a gene. This CDR3 has 15 residues. Germline values: CDR1 SGHDT, CDR2 YYEEEE. The CDR3 is CASSLGLAWKKTQYF. The CDR3 bases are TGTGCCAGCAGCTTGGGACTAGCGTGGAAAAAGACCCAGTACTTC.

This chain uses TRBV27 with TRBJ2-7; a weak D match, TRBD1 (5 bases). V dropped 6 bases and J dropped 6 bases, with 15 bases sitting between them. CDR3 length: 13 amino acids. CDR1 is MNHEY, CDR2 SMNVEV, per germline (reference sequence). The chain's CDR3 is CASRGQGRSEQYF. CDR3 sequence (DNA): TGTGCCAGCAGAGGGCAGGGTCGGTCCGAGCAGTACTTC.

The chain uses TRBV19 and TRBJ2-5, with D possibly TRBD1 on 5 matching bases. V was shortened by 9 bases and J by 0 bases, with 11 bases between the two germline ends. The germline gives CDR1 LNHDA, CDR2 SQIVND (reference sequence). The CDR3 is 13 residues long. The DNA for the CDR3 is TGTGCCAGCAGAAGGACAAACCAAGAGACCCAGTACTTC. It is translated as CASRRTNQETQYF. The entire variable domain, with the rest obtained from reference TRBV19 and TRBJ2-5, is as follows: DGGITQSPKYLFRKEGQNVTLSCEQNLNHDAMYWYRQDPGQGLRLIYYSQIVNDFQKGDIAEGYSVSREKKESFPLTVTSAQKNPTAFYLCASRRTNQETQYFGPGTRLLVL.

A remark on this clone: This CDR3 is also generated by other DNA sequences in the sample. This chain connects TRBV5-1 to TRBJ2-3, with TRBD2 matching over 11 bases. The CDR3 length is 15 residues. Trimming cost V 0 bases and J 3 bases; bases outside gene matches: 0. The germline CDR1 and CDR2 sequences are SGHRS and YFSETQ. This chain's CDR3 is CASSLASGGTDTQYF. CDR3 nucleotides: TGCGCCAGCAGCTTGGCTAGCGGGGGGACAGATACGCAGTATTTT. Using reference TRBV5-1 and TRBJ2-3 for the parts outside the CDR3, the full variable domain is KAGVTQTPRYLIKTRGQQVTLSCSPISGHRSVSWYQQTPGQGLQFLFEYFSETQRNKGNFPGRFSGRQFSNSRSEMNVSTLELGDSALYLCASSLASGGTDTQYFGPGTRLTVL.

V and J are TRBV9 and TRBJ2-1; a possible D gene is TRBD2 (6 bases). The CDR3 contains 15 residues. Deletions cut 3 bases from V and 6 bases from J, with 16 bases between. CDR1 and CDR2 from the germline V gene are SGDLS and YYNGEE. CDR3 protein: CASSAHQGLVNEQFF. The CDR3, as DNA: TGTGCCAGCAGCGCTCACCAGGGACTCGTCAATGAGCAGTTCTTC. The entire variable domain, with the rest obtained from reference TRBV9 and TRBJ2-1, is as follows: DSGVTQTPKHLITATGQRVTLRCSPRSGDLSVYWYQQSLDQGLQFLIQYYNGEERAKGNILERFSAQQFPDLHSELNLSSLELGDSALYFCASSAHQGLVNEQFFGPGTRLTVL.

The J gene is TRBJ1-5, the V gene TRBV27, with D uncertain. Germline values: CDR1 MNHEY, CDR2 SMNVEV (reference sequence). CDR3 length: 16 residues. Trimming cost V 8 bases and J 0 bases, with 17 bases left between them. Here the CDR3 reads CASPVARAHSNQPQHF. The CDR3 DNA reads as TGTGCCAGCCCCGTTGCAAGAGCCCATAGCAATCAGCCCCAGCATTTT.

In the case of this clone: The same CDR3 also results from other DNA sequences found in this sample. The chain has TRBV5-1 and TRBJ2-5; 9 bases map to TRBD1. This CDR3 has 15 residues. Germline CDR1 reads SGHRS; CDR2 reads YFSETQ. V shed 5 bases and J 0 bases; nucleotides not matched to a gene: 5. The CDR3 bases are TGCGCCAGCAGTACTGGGACAGGGTACCAAGAGACCCAGTACTTC. Amino acid sequence: CASSTGTGYQETQYF.

In DNA, the CDR3 is TGTGCTAGTGGTTTCCACCGGGACAGGACCTCCTACAATGAGCAGTTCTTC. Residues: CASGFHRDRTSYNEQFF. The rearrangement links TRBV12-5 to TRBJ2-1; 8 bases are a match to TRBD1. This CDR3 has 17 amino acids. The V gene end was trimmed by 3 bases and the J gene end by 0 bases; junction bases not matched to a gene: 7. CDR1 LGHNT and CDR2 FRNRAP come from the germline V gene.

The chain joins TRBV11-2 to TRBJ1-1; D gene uncertain. Germline V gene data show CDR1 as SGHAT and CDR2 as FQNNGV. The CDR3 runs to 17 residues. Deletions cut 0 bases from V and 4 bases from J, with 18 bases between. The CDR3 DNA sequence: TGTGCCAGCAGCTTAGACGGTGGGAGGTGGGAGGGCACTGAAGCTTTCTTT. Protein sequence: CASSLDGGRWEGTEAFF.

The chain uses TRBV6-5 and TRBJ2-7; TRBD2 matches at 7 bases. Trimming removed 0 bases from V and 0 bases from J; junction bases left unmatched: 5. Germline V gene data show CDR1 as MNHEY and CDR2 as SVGAGI. CDR3 size: 16 residues. CDR3 sequence reads: CASSYSRAGSSYEQYF. The CDR3 DNA reads TGTGCCAGCAGTTACTCGAGAGCGGGGAGCTCCTACGAGCAGTACTTC.

The chain couples TRBV21-1 to TRBJ2-7; the D call in the table, TRBD2, was not verified against the DNA. TRBV21-1 is a pseudogene. This CDR3 is built from 14 residues. As DNA, the CDR3 is TGTGCCAGCAGCGATAGCGGCAAACGAGGGGAGCAGTACTTC. This codes for CASSDSGKRGEQYF.

The V gene is TRBV6-1, the J gene TRBJ2-3, with 9 bases that match TRBD2. V gave up 4 bases and J gave up 1 base; unmatched junction bases: 3. CDR3 length: 15 amino acids. The germline V gene encodes CDR1 MNHNS and CDR2 SASEGT. The CDR3 DNA reads as TGTGCCAGCAGTGTAGCGGGGGCCCGCACAGATACGCAGTATTTT. Amino acids: CASSVAGARTDTQYF.